In this sample, the clone carrying this TCR beta chain turned up a few times. Antigen unknown. Reverse transcribing all isolated RNA meant expressed TCRB transcripts were sequenced. Average reads for naive, central memory and regulatory T cell samples were about 3.57 million. Libraries were prepared by immunoSEQ multiplex PCR; TCRdb keeps only in-frame clonotypes and omits some of them. Here the sample spans around 130,000 clones, around 9% being singletons. The data originate from a study of beta chain features in type 1 diabetes. Turning to the study itself: Patients shared similar age, gender and cell yields with healthy donors.

Findings and limits, study-wide: Shortening that was moderate but significant affected the TCRB CDR3s of Type 1 diabetes patients in all four CD4+ subsets. An over-representation of cells with high TCR expression could result from cDNA sequencing.

CDR1 is SGDLS, CDR2 YYNGEE, per germline. Trimming removed 0 bases from V and 5 bases from J, with 14 bases in between. The CDR3 runs 15 residues. The chain combines TRBV9 with TRBJ2-5; D call uncertain. Sequencing was carried out using central memory CD4+ T cells from blood. This clonotype was obtained from a man in his thirties or forties with type 1 diabetes. In nucleotides, the CDR3 is TGTGCCAGCAGCGTAGATTCGAGCCACGGGGAGACCCAGTACTTC. Translated, it gives CASSVDSSHGETQYF.